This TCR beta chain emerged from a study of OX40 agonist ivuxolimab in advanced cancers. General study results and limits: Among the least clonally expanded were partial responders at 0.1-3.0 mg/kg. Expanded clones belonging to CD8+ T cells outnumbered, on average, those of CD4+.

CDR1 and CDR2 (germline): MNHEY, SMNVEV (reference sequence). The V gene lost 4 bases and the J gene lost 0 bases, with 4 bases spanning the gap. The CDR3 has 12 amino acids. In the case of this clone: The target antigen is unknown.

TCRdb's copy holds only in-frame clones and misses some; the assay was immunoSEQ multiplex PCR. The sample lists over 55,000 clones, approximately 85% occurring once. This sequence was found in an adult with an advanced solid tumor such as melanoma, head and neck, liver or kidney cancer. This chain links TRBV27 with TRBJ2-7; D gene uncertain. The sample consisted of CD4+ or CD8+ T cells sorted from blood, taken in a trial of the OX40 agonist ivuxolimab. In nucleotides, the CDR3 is TGTGCCAGCAGTTCAAGCTCCTACGAGCAGTACTTC. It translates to CASSSSSYEQYF.